The clone carrying this T cell receptor (beta chain) has just a few counts. The antigen is undetermined. Germline loops: CDR1 MGHDK, CDR2 SYGVNS. This CDR3 is 12 amino acids long. The germline V and J ends were trimmed by 4 bases and 3 bases, with 7 bases remaining between them. These data come from a study of T cells in Graves' hyperthyroidism and ophthalmopathy. Overall study: Peripheral blood was taken when the disease was first diagnosed, before any treatment began.

Study-level findings and limits: Blood shared most expanded thyroid clonotypes above 0.001.

Each ophthalmopathy patient scored at least 3 on the Clinical Activity Score and at least 4 on NOSPECS grade, with duration under 3 months. PBMCs came from 10 ml fresh peripheral blood. TCR beta CDR3 regions were amplified from RNA transcripts. An initial round of RT-PCR targeting the TCR CDR3 relied on the HTBI primer set. TCRdb used MiXCR to reprocess the multiplex PCR reads, holding one entry per CDR3 protein. The data contain 530,000 or so distinct CDR3 sequences, 17% of them singletons. The specimen was blood. This clonotype originated in a woman aged 18-29 years with Graves' ophthalmopathy. This chain uses TRBV25-1 with TRBJ2-7; no reliable D call. The CDR3 sequence is CASSGRSYEQYF. The DNA of the CDR3 is TGTGCCAGCAGTGGCAGAAGCTACGAGCAGTACTTC.